These 23 T cell receptor beta chains were sequenced from one sample in a study of blood T cell repertoires in COVID-19. Generated by immunoSEQ multiplex PCR, the TCRdb table keeps only in-frame clones and is missing some. Among around 200,000 clones listed, around 80% were seen once. Material: peripheral blood. Receptor source: a man between 25 and 39 years old with active or convalescent COVID-19.

The chain links TRBV5-5 to TRBJ1-1, with D perhaps TRBD1 (5 bases). With 6 bases removed from V and 3 bases from J, the gap between germline ends came to 18 bases. Germline CDR1 reads SGHKS; CDR2 reads YYEKEE (reference sequence). The CDR3 contains 15 residues. CDR3 residues: CASTSQGRVYTEAFF. The CDR3 DNA reads TGTGCCAGCACCTCTCAGGGTCGGGTTTACACTGAAGCTTTCTTT.

The chain employs TRBV11-2 and TRBJ2-7; D perhaps matches TRBD1 (6 bases). CDR3 length equals 15 residues. Germline V gene sequence: CDR1 SGHAT, CDR2 FQNNGV. With 1 base removed from V and 1 base from J, the gap between germline ends came to 11 bases. The CDR3 nucleotides read TGTGCCAGCAGCTTAGGTGGACAGTTTTCCTACGAGCAGTACTTC. Residues: CASSLGGQFSYEQYF.

The chain recombines TRBV5-1 with TRBJ1-6, with D possibly matching TRBD1 (5 bases). V lost 3 bases, J lost 8 bases, and 6 bases lay in between. Germline V CDR1 and CDR2: SGHRS, YFSETQ. This CDR3 is built from 12 residues. The CDR3 is CASSWGDSPLHF. The CDR3 bases are TGCGCCAGCAGCTGGGGGGATTCACCCCTCCACTTT.

The CDR3 loop reads CASSIVRSSYNEQFF. The CDR3 coding sequence is TGTGCCAGTAGTATAGTTAGGAGCTCCTACAATGAGCAGTTCTTC. The chain carries TRBV19 and TRBJ2-1; no firm D call. This CDR3 comprises 15 residues. Trimming pared 1 base from V and 0 bases from J, leaving 7 bases between. Germline V gene data show CDR1 as LNHDA and CDR2 as SQIVND (reference sequence).

This chain connects TRBV15 to TRBJ1-2; the match to TRBD1 covers 7 bases. V gave up 3 bases and J gave up 2 bases; unmatched junction bases: 15. Germline assignment: CDR1 LNHNV and CDR2 YYDKDF (reference sequence). CDR3 length equals 18 residues. CDR3 protein: CATSRRGYRTGLNYGYTF. The CDR3 DNA reads TGTGCCACCAGCAGGAGGGGATACCGGACAGGCCTAAACTATGGCTACACCTTC.

The chain carries TRBV5-1 and TRBJ2-2; a weak D match, TRBD1 (6 bases). V gave up 5 bases and J gave up 5 bases, with 10 bases separating them. The CDR3 runs to 13 residues. Germline V gene sequence: CDR1 SGHRS, CDR2 YFSETQ. The CDR3: CASRGGVTGELFF. In DNA form, the CDR3 reads TGCGCCAGCAGAGGGGGAGTAACCGGGGAGCTGTTTTTT.

In its sample, this clone was seen a few times. This rearrangement joins TRBV4-1 to TRBJ1-1; no definite D call. CDR3 length equals 14 residues. Germline V gene sequence: CDR1 MGHRA, CDR2 YSYEKL. V was shortened by 1 base and J by 1 base, with 7 bases between the two germline ends. The CDR3 here is CASSQVDSNTEAFF. CDR3 coding DNA: TGCGCCAGCAGCCAAGTTGACTCGAACACTGAAGCTTTCTTT.

The chain uses TRBV4-1 and TRBJ2-1, with 8 bases identical to TRBD1. From germline, CDR1 is MGHRA and CDR2 YSYEKL. The CDR3 extends over 14 amino acids. V lost 4 bases, J lost 3 bases, and 2 bases stayed unmatched. CDR3 DNA: TGCGCCAGCAGCCGGGGGACAGGCTACAATGAGCAGTTCTTC. Translating it yields CASSRGTGYNEQFF.

The chain combines TRBV2 with TRBJ2-5, with 11 bases identical to TRBD2. The CDR3 runs to 15 residues. Germline-derived CDR1 and CDR2 are SNHLY and FYNNEI. Losses at the gene ends were 8 bases for V and 2 bases for J; bases not matched to a gene: 7. In DNA, the CDR3 is TGTGCCAGCTCCGCTAGCGGGGGGTGGCAAGAGACCCAGTACTTC. Amino acid sequence: CASSASGGWQETQYF.

This chain joins TRBV7-9 and TRBJ2-5; D gene ambiguous. In germline, CDR1 is SEHNR, CDR2 FQNEAQ (reference sequence). This CDR3 is 12 amino acids long. Trimming shortened V by 0 bases and J by 5 bases, and 4 bases separated the two germline ends. This chain's CDR3 is CASSLARETQYF. The CDR3 DNA reads TGTGCCAGCAGCTTAGCGAGGGAGACCCAGTACTTC.

The rearrangement joins TRBV25-1 to TRBJ1-2, with TRBD1 identical over 7 bases. Germline V gives CDR1 MGHDK, CDR2 SYGVNS. The CDR3 consists of 16 residues. The J segment lost 0 bases and the V segment lost 6 bases, leaving 10 bases of the junction unmatched. The CDR3 DNA sequence: TGTGCCAGCAGCGACAGGGAGGACACAGCTAACTATGGCTACACCTTC. Encoded protein: CASSDREDTANYGYTF.

CDR3 protein: CASSYGLAGSSYNEQFF. The CDR3 DNA reads TGTGCCAGCAGTTACGGACTAGCGGGGAGCTCCTACAATGAGCAGTTCTTC. The V gene is TRBV6-2 or TRBV6-3, the J gene TRBJ2-1, with 12 bases that match TRBD2. V gave up 2 bases and J gave up 0 bases; unmatched junction bases: 2. CDR1 is MNHEY, CDR2 SVGEGT, per germline. The CDR3 loop spans 17 amino acids.

The chain recombines TRBV14 with TRBJ1-1; TRBD1 agrees at 8 bases. CDR1 and CDR2 from the germline V gene are SGHDN and FVKESK. The CDR3 is 16 amino acids. The trim removed 0 bases at V and 10 bases at J, leaving 13 bases unmatched. The CDR3 spells CASSQDITGGTMGAFF. DNA of the CDR3: TGTGCCAGCAGCCAAGATATAACAGGGGGGACCATGGGAGCTTTCTTT. The whole variable domain, filled in from reference TRBV14 and TRBJ1-1, reads EAGVTQFPSHSVIEKGQTVTLRCDPISGHDNLYWYRRVMGKEIKFLLHFVKESKQDESGMPNNRFLAERTGGTYSTLKVQPAELEDSGVYFCASSQDITGGTMGAFFGQGTRLTVV.

J is TRBJ2-3 and V is TRBV6-2 or TRBV6-3; 11 bases map to TRBD1. This CDR3 is built from 16 residues. J lost 6 bases, V lost 2 bases, and 7 bases had no gene match. Per germline, CDR1 MNHEY and CDR2 SVGEGT. The CDR3 DNA reads as TGTGCCAGCAGTTACCGGACAGGGGGCGCAGGGGATACGCAGTATTTT. Its protein is CASSYRTGGAGDTQYF.

This chain connects TRBV11-3 to TRBJ2-3; a weak D match, TRBD1 (6 bases). Per germline, CDR1 SGHNT and CDR2 YENEEA. The CDR3 runs 15 residues. Trimming pared 3 bases from V and 0 bases from J, leaving 10 bases between. This CDR3 reads CASSFRTVSTDTQYF. The DNA for the CDR3 is TGTGCCAGCAGCTTCAGGACAGTTAGCACAGATACGCAGTATTTT.

The J gene is TRBJ1-5, the V gene TRBV6-6; 7 positions match TRBD1. Germline CDR1 and CDR2: MNHNY and SVGAGI (reference sequence). The CDR3 extends over 15 amino acids. V shed 6 bases, J shed 3 bases, and the junction held 8 bases outside the gene matches. The DNA of the CDR3 is TGTGCCAGCAGCCAATTGGGACAGACCAATCAGCCCCAGCATTTT. It yields the protein CASSQLGQTNQPQHF.

This sequence joins TRBV9 and TRBJ2-5; 8 nucleotides match TRBD1. CDR1 is SGDLS and CDR2 is YYNGEE in the germline V gene. The J segment lost 4 bases and the V segment lost 1 base, leaving 6 bases of the junction unmatched. The CDR3 contains 15 residues. The CDR3 region has the DNA TGTGCCAGCAGCGTATCGGGACAGGTGGTAGAGACCCAGTACTTC. It encodes CASSVSGQVVETQYF.

The CDR3 loop reads CASSPLEGSMNTEAFF. CDR3 nucleotide sequence: TGTGCCAGCTCACCTCTCGAGGGATCCATGAACACTGAAGCTTTCTTT. The chain combines TRBV18 with TRBJ1-1; D is ambiguous. V gave up 3 bases and J gave up 0 bases, with 14 bases separating them. CDR1 is KGHSH, CDR2 LQKENI, per germline. There are 16 residues in the CDR3. Looking up the rest from reference TRBV18 and TRBJ1-1 gives the full variable domain: NAGVMQNPRHLVRRRGQEARLRCSPMKGHSHVYWYRQLPEEGLKFMVYLQKENIIDESGMPKERFSAEFPKEGPSILRIQQVVRGDSAAYFCASSPLEGSMNTEAFFGQGTRLTVV.

The J gene is TRBJ2-1, the V gene TRBV7-2; weak D call: TRBD2 (6 bases). The length of the CDR3 is 15 residues. Germline-derived CDR1 and CDR2 are SGHTA and FQGNSA. The V gene lost 5 bases and the J gene lost 4 bases, with 15 bases spanning the gap. CDR3 nucleotide sequence: TGTGCCAGCAGCCGTGGGACTGGAGTGTACAATGAGCAGTTCTTC. This translates into CASSRGTGVYNEQFF.

The genes are TRBV6-6 and TRBJ1-5; 10 bases match TRBD1. With 6 bases clipped from V and 2 bases from J, the junction kept 4 bases outside the gene matches. The CDR3 loop spans 15 amino acids. Germline loops: CDR1 MNHNY, CDR2 SVGAGI (reference sequence). The CDR3 DNA reads TGTGCCAGCAGCCGCGGGACAGGGGGCAATCAGCCCCAGCATTTT. This sequence encodes CASSRGTGGNQPQHF.

With respect to this clone: Other DNA sequences in the sample encode the same CDR3. The chain couples TRBV7-9 to TRBJ1-1, with D unresolved. Germline CDR1 SEHNR, CDR2 FQNEAQ (reference sequence). The CDR3 loop spans 10 amino acids. V was clipped by 4 bases and J by 6 bases, with 3 bases between them. The CDR3 here is CASSSSEAFF. The CDR3 DNA sequence: TGTGCCAGCAGCTCCTCTGAAGCTTTCTTT.

This CDR3 is CASRRDRENQPQHF. Written as DNA, the CDR3 is TGTGCCAGCAGGCGGGACAGGGAGAATCAGCCCCAGCATTTT. The chain has TRBV2 and TRBJ1-5; TRBD1 agrees at 9 bases. The germline gives CDR1 SNHLY, CDR2 FYNNEI. V lost 6 bases and J lost 4; bases outside the gene matches: 4. The CDR3 is 14 amino acids.

The V gene is TRBV30, the J gene TRBJ1-6; 12 bases fit TRBD1. Germline CDR1 and CDR2: GTSNPN and SVGIG (reference sequence). The CDR3 consists of 13 residues. Trimming cost V 5 bases and J 10 bases; bases outside gene matches: 3. This CDR3 reads CAWGTGGPSPLHF. CDR3 nucleotides: TGTGCCTGGGGGACAGGGGGCCCCTCACCCCTCCACTTT.